This T cell receptor beta chain was retrieved from a study of shared clonotypes between healthy human individuals. General study results and limits: Among non-shared clonotypes, generation probabilities were lower than among those shared by all four donors. On the whole, naive subsets had larger estimated richness than memory subsets had. Among donors, the sharing of clonotypes was expected to be influenced by sequencing depth.

Libraries were prepared by immunoSEQ multiplex PCR; TCRdb keeps only in-frame clonotypes and omits some of them. The sample carries roughly 650,000 clones, 95% to 97% recorded once. About this clone: What it binds is not known.

Germline lookup yields CDR1 SGDLS and CDR2 YYNGEE. V lost 7 bases, J lost 0 bases, and 5 bases lay in between. The CDR3 loop spans 11 amino acids. The naive CD8 subset, CD45RO-negative cells positively selected for CCR7, excluded terminally differentiated effector memory CD45RA+ cells. The sequence was obtained from a woman aged 25 to 39 in good health. Sample: naive CD8+ T cells sorted from blood. The chain carries TRBV9 and TRBJ2-7; no clear D. CDR3 nucleotides: TGTGCCAGCGGTAGCTCCTACGAGCAGTACTTC. Protein: CASGSSYEQYF.